This TCR beta chain was documented in a study of OX40 agonist ivuxolimab in advanced cancers. Germline loops: CDR1 MDHEN, CDR2 SYDVKM. Trimming left V 3 bases short and J 0 bases short, with 12 bases between. CDR3 length: 17 residues. Using immunoSEQ multiplex PCR, the repertoire was profiled, and TCRdb retains in-frame clones only, with some absent. The sample shows approximately 89,000 clones, roughly 90% of them seen only once. This sample comprised CD4+ or CD8+ T cells sorted from blood, obtained in a trial of the OX40 agonist ivuxolimab. The chain combines TRBV28 with TRBJ2-6; possibly TRBD1 for D (6 bases). The origin of this receptor is an adult with an advanced solid tumor such as melanoma, head and neck, liver or kidney cancer. The DNA of the CDR3 is TGTGCCAGCAGTTTGTACAGGGCAAGCTCTGGGGCCAACGTCCTGACTTTC. As protein: CASSLYRASSGANVLTF.